These 23 T cell receptor beta chains came from one sample sequenced in a study of pediatric ulcerative colitis. The protocol was immunoSEQ multiplex PCR, while the TCRdb copy is restricted to in-frame clones and leaves out a portion. The table has 55,000 to 65,000 clones, about 80% seen once. Sequenced: blood. The receptors stem from a boy between 10 and 17 years old with moderate ulcerative colitis.

The rearrangement links TRBV10-3 to TRBJ1-2, with D possibly matching TRBD1 (6 bases). The length of the CDR3 is 14 residues. Trimming took off 4 bases at V and 4 bases at J, with 13 bases between the two ends. The germline gives CDR1 ENHRY, CDR2 SYGVKD. The CDR3 here is CAISVSGDTYGYTF. The CDR3 coding sequence is TGTGCCATCAGTGTGTCAGGGGATACCTATGGCTACACCTTC.

This rearrangement joins TRBV9 to TRBJ1-2; D gene uncertain. V was cut by 4 bases and J by 8 bases, with 12 bases left in between. Germline V gives CDR1 SGDLS, CDR2 YYNGEE. The CDR3 runs to 12 residues. The CDR3 loop is CASSPGPSGYTF. The CDR3 DNA follows: TGTGCCAGCAGCCCCGGTCCCAGCGGCTACACCTTC.

Here the CDR3 DNA reads TGTGCCAGCAGCTTAGCCAGAAGAGCAACTAATGAAAAACTGTTTTTT. It specifies CASSLARRATNEKLFF. The rearrangement uses TRBV7-9 and TRBJ1-4; D call uncertain. This CDR3 contains 16 residues. V lost 0 bases, J lost 0 bases, and 8 bases lay in between. Germline values: CDR1 SEHNR, CDR2 FQNEAQ (reference sequence).

The chain links TRBV7-3 to TRBJ1-1; no definite D call. This CDR3 is built from 13 residues. Germline values: CDR1 SGHTA, CDR2 FQGTGA. Trimming pared 2 bases from V and 3 bases from J, leaving 7 bases between. The CDR3 nucleotides read TGTGCCAGCAGCTTATCGTGGGACACTGAAGCTTTCTTT. Protein: CASSLSWDTEAFF.

CDR3 sequence reads: CASSPYQLSEQYF. CDR3 DNA sequence: TGTGCCAGCAGCCCCTACCAGCTTAGCGAGCAGTACTTC. This chain joins TRBV14 and TRBJ2-7; D is uncertain. Per the germline V gene, CDR1 is SGHDN and CDR2 is FVKESK. Trimming pared 4 bases from V and 6 bases from J, leaving 13 bases between. The CDR3 length is 13 residues.

In DNA, the CDR3 is TGTGCCAGTAGTGCGCCGGGACGCCCTGTGTATAGCAATCAGCCCCAGCATTTT. Encoded protein: CASSAPGRPVYSNQPQHF. V gene TRBV19 combines with J gene TRBJ1-5; D perhaps matches TRBD1 (5 bases). The CDR3 has 18 residues. Between the trimmed V and J ends, which lost 5 bases and 0 bases, there was a span of 20 bases. Germline CDR1 LNHDA, CDR2 SQIVND (reference sequence). Filled out from reference TRBV19 and TRBJ1-5, the complete variable domain reads DGGITQSPKYLFRKEGQNVTLSCEQNLNHDAMYWYRQDPGQGLRLIYYSQIVNDFQKGDIAEGYSVSREKKESFPLTVTSAQKNPTAFYLCASSAPGRPVYSNQPQHFGDGTRLSIL.

V gene TRBV9 combines with J gene TRBJ2-2; D is ambiguous. The V and J ends lost 0 bases and 7 bases respectively, with 4 bases between them. The CDR3 loop spans 12 amino acids. Germline CDR1 is SGDLS and CDR2 is YYNGEE. Here the CDR3 DNA reads TGTGCCAGCAGCGTAGAGGGCGGGGAGCTGTTTTTT. The encoded protein is CASSVEGGELFF.

CDR3 protein: CASKVYGRIGNTEAFF. The DNA for the CDR3 is TGTGCCAGCAAGGTGTACGGACGCATAGGGAACACTGAAGCTTTCTTT. The chain is built from TRBV5-4 and TRBJ1-1; D remains unclear. CDR3 length: 16 amino acids. V lost 6 bases to trimming and J lost 1 base, with 19 bases between them. The V gene's germline CDR1 is SGHNT and CDR2 YYREEE (reference sequence). The entire variable domain, with the rest obtained from reference TRBV5-4 and TRBJ1-1, is as follows: ETGVTQSPTHLIKTRGQQVTLRCSSQSGHNTVSWYQQALGQGPQFIFQYYREEENGRGNFPPRFSGLQFPNYSSELNVNALELDDSALYLCASKVYGRIGNTEAFFGQGTRLTVV.

The CDR3 spells CASSRRLAGGLNNEQFF. CDR3 sequence (DNA): TGCGCCAGCAGCCGTAGACTAGCGGGGGGGCTAAACAATGAGCAGTTCTTC. V and J are TRBV5-1 and TRBJ2-1, with 14 nucleotides matching TRBD2. CDR3 length: 17 amino acids. Germline CDR1 SGHRS, CDR2 YFSETQ. Losses at the gene ends were 4 bases for V and 5 bases for J; bases not matched to a gene: 8.

This chain joins TRBV15 and TRBJ2-1; the D is unclear. The CDR3 loop spans 12 amino acids. V was clipped by 0 bases and J by 8 bases, with 5 bases between them. CDR1 is LNHNV, CDR2 YYDKDF, per germline (reference sequence). CDR3 nucleotide sequence: TGTGCCACCAGCAGAGATTCGGATGAGCAGTTCTTC. Amino acid sequence: CATSRDSDEQFF.

This clone has more than one count but fewer than ten. The gene calls are TRBV2 and TRBJ1-1; possibly TRBD1 for D (5 bases). Trimming removed 7 bases from V and 7 bases from J, with 13 bases in between. Per the germline V gene, CDR1 is SNHLY and CDR2 is FYNNEI. CDR3 length: 12 residues. CDR3 DNA: TGTGCCAGCACAGGGCTTGGGGTTGAAGCTTTCTTT. Translated, it gives CASTGLGVEAFF.

This clone was counted a few times. The chain employs TRBV11-3 and TRBJ2-2; D remains unclear. Germline assignment: CDR1 SGHNT and CDR2 YENEEA. Trimming removed 6 bases from V and 1 base from J, with 6 bases in between. CDR3 size: 13 residues. This CDR3 is CASRRGNTGELFF. The DNA of the CDR3 is TGTGCCAGCAGAAGAGGGAACACCGGGGAGCTGTTTTTT.

V gene TRBV5-4 combines with J gene TRBJ2-7; D perhaps matches TRBD2 (6 bases). V shed 6 bases and J shed 6 bases, with 16 bases lying between them. Germline V gene sequence: CDR1 SGHNT, CDR2 YYREEE (reference sequence). The CDR3 sequence is 13 residues long. The CDR3, as DNA: TGTGCCAGCAACTCGGGGGACCCCCGCGAGCAGTACTTC. This sequence encodes CASNSGDPREQYF. The full variable domain, rest sourced from reference TRBV5-4 and TRBJ2-7, is ETGVTQSPTHLIKTRGQQVTLRCSSQSGHNTVSWYQQALGQGPQFIFQYYREEENGRGNFPPRFSGLQFPNYSSELNVNALELDDSALYLCASNSGDPREQYFGPGTRLTVT.

This clone has just a few counts. The chain employs TRBV25-1 and TRBJ1-1; the D gene is possibly TRBD1 (6 bases). The CDR3 has 13 amino acids. CDR1 is MGHDK, CDR2 SYGVNS, per germline. Trimming removed 6 bases from V and 4 bases from J, with 12 bases in between. CDR3 sequence: CASSSTGFTEAFF. In DNA form, the CDR3 reads TGTGCCAGCAGCTCAACAGGGTTCACTGAAGCTTTCTTT.

The V and J genes are TRBV7-9 and TRBJ2-2, with D tentatively TRBD1 (5 bases). CDR1 and CDR2 (germline): SEHNR, FQNEAQ (reference sequence). V was cut by 4 bases and J by 6 bases, with 12 bases left in between. This CDR3 is built from 14 residues. CDR3 protein: CASSSQEWAGELFF. CDR3 nucleotide sequence: TGTGCCAGCAGCTCACAGGAATGGGCCGGGGAGCTGTTTTTT. Full variable domain (missing parts from reference TRBV7-9 and TRBJ2-2): DTGVSQNPRHKITKRGQNVTFRCDPISEHNRLYWYRQTLGQGPEFLTYFQNEAQLEKSRLLSDRFSAERPKGSFSTLEIQRTEQGDSAMYLCASSSQEWAGELFFGEGSRLTVL.

The chain recombines TRBV29-1 with TRBJ2-7; TRBD1 matches 11 bases. The V gene's germline CDR1 is SQVTM and CDR2 ANQGSEA. The V segment lost 6 bases and the J segment 4 bases; nucleotides outside the gene matches: 8. The CDR3 has 14 residues. This CDR3 is CSVAGQGVMYEQYF. CDR3 sequence (DNA): TGCAGCGTAGCGGGACAGGGGGTGATGTACGAGCAGTACTTC.

This clone was recorded only once. The rearrangement uses TRBV5-1 and TRBJ2-3; no definite D call. Germline V gene lookup returns CDR1 SGHRS and CDR2 YFSETQ. This CDR3 has 13 amino acids. V shed 3 bases and J shed 5 bases, with 10 bases lying between them. The CDR3 bases are TGCGCCAGCAGCTCGGGTCCCAGAGATACGCAGTATTTT. This codes for CASSSGPRDTQYF.

V is TRBV19 and J is TRBJ2-1, with 7 bases fitting TRBD1. The CDR3 totals 14 residues. Germline CDR1 LNHDA, CDR2 SQIVND (reference sequence). Germline trimming cut 5 bases from V and 8 bases from J; bases unmatched to any gene: 9. DNA for the CDR3: TGTGCCAGTAGTGCGCACTACAGGGGCGATGAGCAGTTCTTC. It is translated as CASSAHYRGDEQFF.

The J gene is TRBJ2-5, the V gene TRBV9, with 9 positions matching TRBD2. CDR1 SGDLS and CDR2 YYNGEE come from the germline V gene. The CDR3 is 17 amino acids. V lost 2 bases to trimming and J lost 5 bases; unmatched junction nucleotides: 13. The CDR3 reads CASSVPRSGGSGETQYF. As DNA, the CDR3 is TGTGCCAGCAGCGTCCCGAGGAGCGGGGGGTCGGGGGAGACCCAGTACTTC.

V is TRBV9 and J is TRBJ2-2; 12 bases are a match to TRBD2. This CDR3 contains 16 residues. J lost 6 bases, V lost 4 bases, and 7 bases had no gene match. CDR1 is SGDLS, CDR2 YYNGEE, per germline. CDR3 in DNA: TGTGCCAGCAGCCCGAGACTAGCGGGAGAAGCCGGGGAGCTGTTTTTT. Its translation: CASSPRLAGEAGELFF.

The chain has TRBV30 and TRBJ1-2; unclear D gene. The germline V gene encodes CDR1 GTSNPN and CDR2 SVGIG (reference sequence). V lost 7 bases, J lost 5 bases, and 11 bases lay in between. This CDR3 spans 11 amino acids. The CDR3 DNA is TGTGCCTCGAGGACGGTATATGGCTACACCTTC. Translating it yields CASRTVYGYTF.

This sequence joins TRBV7-9 and TRBJ1-2; 8 nucleotides agree with TRBD1. The trim removed 0 bases at V and 3 bases at J, leaving 3 bases unmatched. The CDR3 has 15 residues. Germline CDR1 is SEHNR and CDR2 is FQNEAQ (reference sequence). Here the CDR3 reads CASSLADRGHYGYTF. In DNA, the CDR3 is TGTGCCAGCAGCTTAGCCGACAGGGGCCACTATGGCTACACCTTC.

The chain couples TRBV6-1 to TRBJ2-3; D is tentatively TRBD1 or TRBD2 (7 bases each). Between the trimmed V and J ends, which lost 1 base and 0 bases, there was a span of 14 bases. CDR1 and CDR2 (germline): MNHNS, SASEGT. CDR3 size: 17 residues. For the CDR3, the DNA is TGTGCCAGCAGTGAAGTGGGAGGGGGCTATAGCACAGATACGCAGTATTTT. Translation gives CASSEVGGGYSTDTQYF.